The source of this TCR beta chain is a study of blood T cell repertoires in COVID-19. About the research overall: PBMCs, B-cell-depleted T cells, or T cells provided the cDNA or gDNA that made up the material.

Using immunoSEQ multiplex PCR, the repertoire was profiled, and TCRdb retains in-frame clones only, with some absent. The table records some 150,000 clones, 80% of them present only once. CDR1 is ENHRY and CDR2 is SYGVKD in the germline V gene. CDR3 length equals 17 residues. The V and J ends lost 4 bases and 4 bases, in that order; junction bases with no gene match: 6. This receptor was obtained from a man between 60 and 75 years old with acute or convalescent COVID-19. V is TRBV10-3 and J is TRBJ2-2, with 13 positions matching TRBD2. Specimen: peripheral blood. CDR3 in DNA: TGTGCCATCAGTGGGACTAGCGGGAGTCGGGGCACCGGGGAGCTGTTTTTT. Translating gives CAISGTSGSRGTGELFF.